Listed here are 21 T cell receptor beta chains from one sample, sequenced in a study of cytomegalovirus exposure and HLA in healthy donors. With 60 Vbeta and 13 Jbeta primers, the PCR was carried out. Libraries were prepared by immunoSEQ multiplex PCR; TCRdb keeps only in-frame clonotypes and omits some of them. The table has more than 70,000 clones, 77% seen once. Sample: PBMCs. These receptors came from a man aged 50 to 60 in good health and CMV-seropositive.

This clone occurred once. CDR3 sequence: CASSLGQGMYGYTF. DNA of the CDR3: TGCGCCAGCAGCTTGGGACAGGGGATGTATGGCTACACCTTC. V and J are TRBV5-1 and TRBJ1-2; 8 bases are shared with TRBD1. Germline V gene data show CDR1 as SGHRS and CDR2 as YFSETQ. The junction had 3 bases not matched to a gene; V was cut back by 0 bases and J by 5 bases. The CDR3 spans 14 residues.

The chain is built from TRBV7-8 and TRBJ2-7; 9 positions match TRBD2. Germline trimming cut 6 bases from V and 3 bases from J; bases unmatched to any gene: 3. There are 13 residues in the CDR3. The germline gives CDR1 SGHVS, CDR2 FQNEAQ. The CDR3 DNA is TGTGCCAGCAGTCCTAGCGGGGACTACGAGCAGTACTTC. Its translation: CASSPSGDYEQYF.

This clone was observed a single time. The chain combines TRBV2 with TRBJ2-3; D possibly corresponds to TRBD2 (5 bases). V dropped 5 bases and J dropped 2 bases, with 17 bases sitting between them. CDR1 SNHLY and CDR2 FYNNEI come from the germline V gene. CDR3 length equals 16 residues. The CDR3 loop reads CASSPLGGSFTDTQYF. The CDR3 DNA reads TGTGCCAGCAGTCCATTAGGCGGGTCCTTCACAGATACGCAGTATTTT.

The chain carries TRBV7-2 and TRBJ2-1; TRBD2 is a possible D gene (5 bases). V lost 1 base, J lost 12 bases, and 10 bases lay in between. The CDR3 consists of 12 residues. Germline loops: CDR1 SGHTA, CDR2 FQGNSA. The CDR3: CASSLVRVAQFF. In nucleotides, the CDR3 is TGTGCCAGCAGCTTAGTGCGGGTCGCGCAGTTCTTC.

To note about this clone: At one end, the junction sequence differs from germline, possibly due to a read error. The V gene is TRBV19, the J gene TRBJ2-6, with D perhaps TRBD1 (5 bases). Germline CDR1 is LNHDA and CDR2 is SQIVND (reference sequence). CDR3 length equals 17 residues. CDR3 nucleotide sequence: TGTGCCAGTAGTATCCAAACAACAGATTCTGGGGCCAACGGCCTGACTTTC. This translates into CASSIQTTDSGANGLTF.

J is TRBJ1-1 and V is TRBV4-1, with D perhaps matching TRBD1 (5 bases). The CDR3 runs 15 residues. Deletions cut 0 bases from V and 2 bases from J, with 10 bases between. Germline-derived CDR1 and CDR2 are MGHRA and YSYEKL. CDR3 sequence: CASSQDLGVNTEAFF. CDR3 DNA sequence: TGCGCCAGCAGCCAAGATCTAGGGGTTAACACTGAAGCTTTCTTT.

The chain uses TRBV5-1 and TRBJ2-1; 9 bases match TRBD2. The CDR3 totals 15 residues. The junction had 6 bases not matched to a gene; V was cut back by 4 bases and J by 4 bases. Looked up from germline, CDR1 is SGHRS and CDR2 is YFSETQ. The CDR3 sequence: CASSPGLAQYNEQFF. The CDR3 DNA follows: TGCGCCAGCAGCCCCGGACTAGCGCAGTACAATGAGCAGTTCTTC.

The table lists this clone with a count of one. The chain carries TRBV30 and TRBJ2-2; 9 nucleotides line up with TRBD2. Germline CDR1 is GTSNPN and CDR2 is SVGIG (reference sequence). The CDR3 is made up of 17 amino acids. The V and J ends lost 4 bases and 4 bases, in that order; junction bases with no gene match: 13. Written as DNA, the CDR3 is TGTGCCTGGATAAAGGGGCGGGCGGGAGGGGGCACCGGGGAGCTGTTTTTT. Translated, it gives CAWIKGRAGGGTGELFF.

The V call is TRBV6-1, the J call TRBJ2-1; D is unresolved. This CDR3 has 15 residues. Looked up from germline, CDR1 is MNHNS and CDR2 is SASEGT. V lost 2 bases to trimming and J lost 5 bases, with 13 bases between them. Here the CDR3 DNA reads TGTGCCAGCAGTGAATTTAGCTCCGTAAACAATGAGCAGTTCTTC. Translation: CASSEFSSVNNEQFF.

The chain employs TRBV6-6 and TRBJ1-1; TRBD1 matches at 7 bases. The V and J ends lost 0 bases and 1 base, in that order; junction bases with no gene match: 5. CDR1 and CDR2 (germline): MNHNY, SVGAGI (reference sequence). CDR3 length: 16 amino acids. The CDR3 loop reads CASSYSTGYGNTEAFF. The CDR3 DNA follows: TGTGCCAGCAGTTACTCGACAGGGTATGGGAACACTGAAGCTTTCTTT.

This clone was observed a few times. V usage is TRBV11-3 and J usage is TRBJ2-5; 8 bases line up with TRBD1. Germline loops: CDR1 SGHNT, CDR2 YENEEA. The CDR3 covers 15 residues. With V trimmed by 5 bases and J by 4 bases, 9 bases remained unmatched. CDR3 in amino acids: CASSTTPGGSETQYF. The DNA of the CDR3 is TGTGCCAGCAGCACTACTCCAGGGGGCTCAGAGACCCAGTACTTC.

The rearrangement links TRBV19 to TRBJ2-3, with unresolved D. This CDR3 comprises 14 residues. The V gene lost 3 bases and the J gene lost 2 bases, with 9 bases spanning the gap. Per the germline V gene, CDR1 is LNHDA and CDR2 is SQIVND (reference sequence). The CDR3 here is CASSIDTNTDTQYF. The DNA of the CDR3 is TGTGCCAGTAGTATCGACACGAACACAGATACGCAGTATTTT.

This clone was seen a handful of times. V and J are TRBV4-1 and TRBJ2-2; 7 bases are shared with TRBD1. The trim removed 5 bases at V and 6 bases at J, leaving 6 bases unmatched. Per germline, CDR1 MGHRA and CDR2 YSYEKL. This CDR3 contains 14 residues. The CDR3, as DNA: TGCGCCAGCAGCTCACAGGGGTGGCCCGGGGAGCTGTTTTTT. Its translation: CASSSQGWPGELFF.

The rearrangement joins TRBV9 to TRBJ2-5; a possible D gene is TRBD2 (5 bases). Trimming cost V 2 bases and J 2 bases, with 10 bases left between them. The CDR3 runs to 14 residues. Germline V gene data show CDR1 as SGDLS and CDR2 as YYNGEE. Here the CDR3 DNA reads TGTGCCAGCAGCGTCGAAGCGGTACAAGAGACCCAGTACTTC. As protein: CASSVEAVQETQYF.

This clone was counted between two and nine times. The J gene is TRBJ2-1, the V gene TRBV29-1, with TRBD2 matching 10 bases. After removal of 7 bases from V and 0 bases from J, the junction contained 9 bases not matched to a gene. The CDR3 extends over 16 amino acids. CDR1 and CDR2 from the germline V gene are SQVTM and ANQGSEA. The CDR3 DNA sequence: TGCAGCGCTGTACTAGCGGGACCGAGCTCCTACAATGAGCAGTTCTTC. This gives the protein CSAVLAGPSSYNEQFF.

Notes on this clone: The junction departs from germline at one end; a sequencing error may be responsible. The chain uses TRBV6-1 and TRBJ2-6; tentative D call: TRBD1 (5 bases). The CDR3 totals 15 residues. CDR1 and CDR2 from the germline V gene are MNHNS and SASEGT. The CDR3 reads CASREWVSGANGLTF. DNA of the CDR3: TGTGCCAGCAGGGAATGGGTTTCTGGGGCCAACGGCCTGACTTTC.

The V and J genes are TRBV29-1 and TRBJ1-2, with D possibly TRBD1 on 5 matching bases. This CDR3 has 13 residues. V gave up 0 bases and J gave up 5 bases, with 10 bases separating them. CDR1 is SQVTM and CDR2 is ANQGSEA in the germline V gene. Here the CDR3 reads CSVEDGGLYGYTF. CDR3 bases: TGCAGCGTTGAAGACGGGGGGTTATATGGCTACACCTTC.

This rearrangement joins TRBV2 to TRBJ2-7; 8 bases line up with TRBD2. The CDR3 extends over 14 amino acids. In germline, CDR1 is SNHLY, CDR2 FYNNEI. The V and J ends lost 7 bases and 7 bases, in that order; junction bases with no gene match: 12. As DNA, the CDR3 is TGTGCCAGCACCTTTAGCGACCCGGGGGGGGAGCAGTACTTC. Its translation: CASTFSDPGGEQYF.

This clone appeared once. For the CDR3, the DNA is TGCAGGGCTGGGGAGCCTCTAAATGAGCAGTTCTTC. It encodes CRAGEPLNEQFF. The chain combines TRBV29-1 with TRBJ2-1; perhaps TRBD2 as D (5 bases). From germline, CDR1 is SQVTM and CDR2 ANQGSEA. CDR3 length equals 12 residues.

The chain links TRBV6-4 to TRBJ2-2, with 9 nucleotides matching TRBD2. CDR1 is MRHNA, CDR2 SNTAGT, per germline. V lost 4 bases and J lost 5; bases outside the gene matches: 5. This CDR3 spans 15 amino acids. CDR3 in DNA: TGTGCCAGCAGTGTTGTAGCGGGAGCTACCGGGGAGCTGTTTTTT. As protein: CASSVVAGATGELFF.

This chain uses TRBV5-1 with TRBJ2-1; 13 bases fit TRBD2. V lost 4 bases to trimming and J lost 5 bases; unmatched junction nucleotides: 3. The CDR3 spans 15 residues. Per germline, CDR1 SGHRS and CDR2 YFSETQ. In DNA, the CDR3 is TGCGCCAGCAGCCTAGGACTAGCGGGAGACAATGAGCAGTTCTTC. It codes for CASSLGLAGDNEQFF.